Listed below are T cell receptor beta chains from one sample, sequenced in a study of technical replicates of blood from a few donors. Produced via immunoSEQ multiplex PCR; TCRdb's table is partial and in-frame only. This sample has roughly 14,000 clones, with around 82% found just once. The sequenced sample consisted of PBMCs. These receptors all come from a human donor in good health. Each CDR3 is given with its conserved first and last residue. D genes are given only for firm matches. Rows may omit the clone size; those that give it use once, few, many or a size class.

cdr3_length j_call d_call clone_size v_call cdr3_nt cdr3_aa
12 TRBJ2-5 . . TRBV11-2 TGTGCCAGCAGCTGGCAGGGGGGGACCCAGTACTTC CASSWQGGTQYF
14 TRBJ1-5 . . TRBV6-6 TGTGCCAGCAGCCTCGGACAGCGCAATCAGCCCCAGCATTTT CASSLGQRNQPQHF
15 TRBJ2-7 . once TRBV7-8 TGTGCCAGCAGCCTTTTTGGGGGGACGTCGGACGAGCAGTACTTC CASSLFGGTSDEQYF
17 TRBJ2-7 . once TRBV30 TGTGCCTGGCGGAGTCCATGGGCAGGAGGAACCGACTACGAGCAGTACTTC CAWRSPWAGGTDYEQYF
14 TRBJ2-5 . . TRBV10-1 TGCGCCAGTTCTCTGGGGTCGGGACAAGAGACCCAGTACTTC CASSLGSGQETQYF
16 TRBJ2-2 TRBD1 . TRBV5-1 TGCGCCAGCGGCCCCGACAGGGCCCTGAACACCGGGGAGCTGTTTTTT CASGPDRALNTGELFF
17 TRBJ2-7 . . TRBV6-1 TGTGCCAGCAGTGAAGCTTCGGTGGCGCGGTGGGCCTACGAGCAGTACTTC CASSEASVARWAYEQYF
14 TRBJ1-2 . . TRBV6-5 TGTGCCAGCAGTTCCCTGTTAGAAGTTAGTGGCTACACCTTC CASSSLLEVSGYTF
15 TRBJ2-7 TRBD2 once TRBV4-1 TGCGCCAGCAGGCCCGGGACGGGGGGGTCCGACGAGCAGTACTTC CASRPGTGGSDEQYF
14 TRBJ1-2 . . TRBV19 TGTGCCAGTATAAGCCCCGGACAGAACTATGGCTACACCTTC CASISPGQNYGYTF
13 TRBJ2-1 . . TRBV5-1 TGCGCCAGCAGCTTGGAACTGAACAATGAGCAGTTCTTC CASSLELNNEQFF
15 TRBJ1-2 . . TRBV7-8 TGTGCCAGCAGCAGACAGGTAAAGAGGACGGGGGGCTACACCTTC CASSRQVKRTGGYTF
15 TRBJ2-3 TRBD1 . TRBV6-1 TGTGCCAGCAGTGAACTAACAGGGGGCACAGATACGCAGTATTTT CASSELTGGTDTQYF
15 TRBJ2-5 TRBD2 . TRBV25-1 TGTGCCAGCAGTGAATATGGCGGGAGGTCTGAGACCCAGTACTTC CASSEYGGRSETQYF
16 TRBJ2-2 TRBD2 . TRBV6-4 TGTGCCAGCAGTGACTCGAGGCGGGAGACGGTCGGGGAGCTGTTTTTT CASSDSRRETVGELFF
15 TRBJ1-2 TRBD1 . TRBV6-6 TGTGCCAGCAGTTATGGGACAGCCCACCCCTATGGCTACACCTTC CASSYGTAHPYGYTF
14 TRBJ1-1 . . TRBV2 TGTGCCAGCCGAGTGGGCAGGGGGAACACTGAAGCTTTCTTT CASRVGRGNTEAFF
18 TRBJ2-4 . . TRBV21-1 TGTGCCAGCAGCAGGGGGACAATCGGAAAAATAGCCAAAAACATTCAGTACTTC CASSRGTIGKIAKNIQYF
19 TRBJ2-2 . . TRBV4-2 TGTGCCAGCAGCCAAATTGTTGCGGGCAGCCACACGAACACCGGGGAGCTGTTTTTT CASSQIVAGSHTNTGELFF
11 TRBJ2-5 . . TRBV6-6 TGTGCCAGCAGTCTCGAAGAGACCCAGTACTTC CASSLEETQYF
18 TRBJ2-3 TRBD2 once TRBV27 TGTGCCAGCAGTTCTTGGACTAGCGGGAGTTGGGGCACAGATACGCAGTATTTT CASSSWTSGSWGTDTQYF
15 TRBJ2-3 TRBD1 . TRBV6-5 TGTGCCAGCAGTTACGGGACAGGGAAGGGAGATACGCAGTATTTT CASSYGTGKGDTQYF
16 TRBJ2-7 . once TRBV29-1 TGCAGCGTTGTGATTCCCGGGGGATTCGTGGACCCCGGGCAGTACTTC CSVVIPGGFVDPGQYF
16 TRBJ2-3 . once TRBV27 TGTGCCAGCAGTCTCCCTACCGGGAGAGTCACAGATACGCAGTATTTT CASSLPTGRVTDTQYF
12 TRBJ2-1 . few TRBV30 TGTGCCTGGAGTGGGCAGGGGAATGAGCAGTTCTTC CAWSGQGNEQFF
14 TRBJ1-1 TRBD1 few TRBV19 TGTGCCACCCGACAGGGGACTATGAACACTGAAGCTTTCTTT CATRQGTMNTEAFF
15 TRBJ2-2 . . TRBV7-2 TGTGCCAGCCACAGGGGGGGCGACGACACCGGGGAGCTGTTTTTT CASHRGGDDTGELFF
17 TRBJ2-3 TRBD2 . TRBV15 TGTGCCACCAGCAGAGATTTTACTAGCGGGAGGGAAGATACGCAGTATTTT CATSRDFTSGREDTQYF
15 TRBJ2-7 TRBD1 few TRBV30 TGTGCCTGGAGTGCCGGGACAGGGGGCGGAGACGAGCAGTACTTC CAWSAGTGGGDEQYF
13 TRBJ1-1 TRBD1 . TRBV7-2 TGTGCCAGCAGCTTAATATCAGGGGGACAGGCTTTCTTT CASSLISGGQAFF
14 TRBJ2-3 . . TRBV7-9 TGTGCCAGCAGCTTAGGATCCTCCCGCGGTACGCAGTATTTT CASSLGSSRGTQYF
14 TRBJ2-4 TRBD1 . TRBV6-5 TGTGCCAGCAGCTCCGGGACAGGGGGAAACATTCAGTACTTC CASSSGTGGNIQYF
17 TRBJ2-3 . . TRBV18 TGTGCCAGCTCACCCCCTACGGGGGAGGCTTTCACAGATACGCAGTATTTT CASSPPTGEAFTDTQYF
12 TRBJ1-1 . . TRBV6-6 TGTGCCAGCAACAGGGTGGACACTGAAGCTTTCTTT CASNRVDTEAFF
13 TRBJ2-3 TRBD2 . TRBV7-9 TGTGCCAGCAGCTTAGGATTAGCGGGAGTACAGTATTTT CASSLGLAGVQYF
17 TRBJ2-4 . . TRBV5-6 TGTGCCAGCAGTTATTCAACAGGGCTGGGTGCCAAAAACATTCAGTACTTC CASSYSTGLGAKNIQYF
15 TRBJ2-3 . . TRBV7-3 TGTGCCAGCAGCCTCACCGGGGTGTTAACAGATACGCAGTATTTT CASSLTGVLTDTQYF